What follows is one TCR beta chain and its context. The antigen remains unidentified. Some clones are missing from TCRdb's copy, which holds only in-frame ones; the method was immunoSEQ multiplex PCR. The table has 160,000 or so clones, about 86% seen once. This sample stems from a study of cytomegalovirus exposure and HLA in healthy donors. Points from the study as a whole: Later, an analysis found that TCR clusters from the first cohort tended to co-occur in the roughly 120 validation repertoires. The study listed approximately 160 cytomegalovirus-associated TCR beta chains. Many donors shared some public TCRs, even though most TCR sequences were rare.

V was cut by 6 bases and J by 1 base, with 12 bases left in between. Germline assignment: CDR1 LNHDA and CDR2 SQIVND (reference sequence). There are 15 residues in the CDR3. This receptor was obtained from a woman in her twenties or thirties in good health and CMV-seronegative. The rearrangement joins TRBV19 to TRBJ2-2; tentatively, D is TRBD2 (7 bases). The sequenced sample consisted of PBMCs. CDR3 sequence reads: CASRPGGQNTGELFF. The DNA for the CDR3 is TGTGCCAGTAGGCCGGGGGGACAGAACACCGGGGAGCTGTTTTTT.